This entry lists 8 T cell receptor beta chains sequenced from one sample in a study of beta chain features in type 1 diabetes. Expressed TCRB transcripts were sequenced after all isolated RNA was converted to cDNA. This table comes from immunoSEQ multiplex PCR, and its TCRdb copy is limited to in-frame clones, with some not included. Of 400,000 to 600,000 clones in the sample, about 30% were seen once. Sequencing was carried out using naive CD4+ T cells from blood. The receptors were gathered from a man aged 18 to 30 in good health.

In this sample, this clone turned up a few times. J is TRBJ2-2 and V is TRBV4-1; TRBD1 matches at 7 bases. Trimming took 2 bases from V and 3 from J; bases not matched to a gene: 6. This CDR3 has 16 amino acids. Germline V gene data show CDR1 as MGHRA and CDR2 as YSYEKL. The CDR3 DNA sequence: TGCGCCAGCAGCCAACTGATCGGGACAGACACCGGGGAGCTGTTTTTT. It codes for CASSQLIGTDTGELFF.

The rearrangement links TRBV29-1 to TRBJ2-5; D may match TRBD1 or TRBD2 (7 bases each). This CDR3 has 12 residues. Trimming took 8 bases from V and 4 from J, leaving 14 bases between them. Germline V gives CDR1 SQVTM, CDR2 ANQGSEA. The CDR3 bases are TGCAGCACCACAGGGGAGGGAGAGACCCAGTACTTC. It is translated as CSTTGEGETQYF.

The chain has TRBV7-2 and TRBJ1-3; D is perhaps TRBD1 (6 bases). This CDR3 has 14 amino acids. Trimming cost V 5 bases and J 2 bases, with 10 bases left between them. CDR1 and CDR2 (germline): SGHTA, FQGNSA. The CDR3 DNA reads TGTGCCAGCAGCCCCGGGACAACTGGAAACACCATATATTTT. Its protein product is CASSPGTTGNTIYF.

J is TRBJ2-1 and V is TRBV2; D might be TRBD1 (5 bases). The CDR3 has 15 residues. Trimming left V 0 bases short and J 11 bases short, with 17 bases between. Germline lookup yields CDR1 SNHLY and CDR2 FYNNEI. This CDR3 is CASSEAPRQKGQQFF. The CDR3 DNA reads TGTGCCAGCAGTGAAGCCCCGCGACAGAAAGGGCAGCAGTTCTTC.

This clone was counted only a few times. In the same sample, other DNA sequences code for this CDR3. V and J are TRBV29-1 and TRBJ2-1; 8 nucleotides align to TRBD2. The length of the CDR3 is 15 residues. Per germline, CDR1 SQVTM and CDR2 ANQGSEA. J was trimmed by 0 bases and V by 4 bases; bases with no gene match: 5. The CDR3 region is CSVASGSSSYNEQFF. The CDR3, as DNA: TGCAGCGTTGCTAGCGGGTCGAGCTCCTACAATGAGCAGTTCTTC.

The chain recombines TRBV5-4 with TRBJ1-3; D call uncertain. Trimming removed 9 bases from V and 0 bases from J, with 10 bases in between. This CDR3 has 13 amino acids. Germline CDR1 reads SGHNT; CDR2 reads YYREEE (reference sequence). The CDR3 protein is CATQINSGNTIYF. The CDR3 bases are TGTGCCACTCAAATTAACTCTGGAAACACCATATATTTT. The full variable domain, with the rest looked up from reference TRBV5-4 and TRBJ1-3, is ETGVTQSPTHLIKTRGQQVTLRCSSQSGHNTVSWYQQALGQGPQFIFQYYREEENGRGNFPPRFSGLQFPNYSSELNVNALELDDSALYLCATQINSGNTIYFGEGSWLTVV.

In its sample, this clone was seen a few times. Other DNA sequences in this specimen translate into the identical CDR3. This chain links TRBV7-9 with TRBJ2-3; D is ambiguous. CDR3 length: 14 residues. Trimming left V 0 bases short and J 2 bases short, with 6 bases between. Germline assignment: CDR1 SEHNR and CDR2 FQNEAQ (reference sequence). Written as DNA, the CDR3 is TGTGCCAGCAGCTTAGCGGGCGTCACAGATACGCAGTATTTT. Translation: CASSLAGVTDTQYF.

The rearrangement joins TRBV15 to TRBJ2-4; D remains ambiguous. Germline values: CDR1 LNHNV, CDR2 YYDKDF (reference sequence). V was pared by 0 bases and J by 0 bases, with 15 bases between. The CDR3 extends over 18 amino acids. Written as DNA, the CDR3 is TGTGCCACCAGCAGAGATGGACCGGCACGACTAGCCAAAAACATTCAGTACTTC. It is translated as CATSRDGPARLAKNIQYF.